The 27 T cell receptor beta chains below all came from one sample that was sequenced in a study of cytomegalovirus exposure and HLA in healthy donors. The study ran its PCR with 60 Vbeta and 13 Jbeta primers. Generated by immunoSEQ multiplex PCR, the TCRdb table keeps only in-frame clones and is missing some. The sample records roughly 200,000 clones, approximately 85% being singletons. Input material: PBMCs. The source of these receptors is a woman aged 50 to 60 in good health and CMV-seronegative.

The CDR3 sequence: CASSPNSLAGKDEQYF. Here the CDR3 DNA reads TGTGCCAGCAGCCCGAACTCCTTAGCGGGAAAGGATGAGCAGTACTTC. This sequence joins TRBV7-6 and TRBJ2-7; 8 positions match TRBD2. Germline loops: CDR1 SGHVS, CDR2 FNYEAQ. V was clipped by 5 bases and J by 7 bases; unmatched bases: 16. This CDR3 spans 16 amino acids. Full variable domain (outside the CDR3, taken from reference TRBV7-6 and TRBJ2-7): GAGVSQSPRYKVTKRGQDVALRCDPISGHVSLYWYRQALGQGPEFLTYFNYEAQQDKSGLPNDRFSAERPEGSISTLTIQRTEQRDSAMYRCASSPNSLAGKDEQYFGPGTRLTVT.

V usage is TRBV28 and J usage is TRBJ1-1; possibly TRBD1 for D (5 bases). This CDR3 region has 15 residues. CDR1 and CDR2 from the germline V gene are MDHEN and SYDVKM. Trimming removed 2 bases from V and 1 base from J, with 11 bases in between. For the CDR3, the DNA is TGTGCCAGCAGTTTAATAGGGGCGGAGAACACTGAAGCTTTCTTT. This sequence encodes CASSLIGAENTEAFF.

This chain joins TRBV5-4 and TRBJ1-1; TRBD1 matches 7 bases. Per the germline V gene, CDR1 is SGHNT and CDR2 is YYREEE (reference sequence). The CDR3 is made up of 17 amino acids. J lost 3 bases, V lost 4 bases, and 15 bases had no gene match. The CDR3 loop is CASSPGKTGPSDTEAFF. In DNA, the CDR3 is TGTGCCAGCAGCCCTGGAAAGACAGGGCCATCGGACACTGAAGCTTTCTTT. The whole variable domain, filled in from reference TRBV5-4 and TRBJ1-1, reads ETGVTQSPTHLIKTRGQQVTLRCSSQSGHNTVSWYQQALGQGPQFIFQYYREEENGRGNFPPRFSGLQFPNYSSELNVNALELDDSALYLCASSPGKTGPSDTEAFFGQGTRLTVV.

The rearrangement uses TRBV28 and TRBJ1-2; 8 positions match TRBD1. The CDR3 totals 17 residues. The J segment lost 3 bases and the V segment lost 0 bases, leaving 9 bases of the junction unmatched. Germline V CDR1 and CDR2: MDHEN, SYDVKM. The CDR3 coding sequence is TGTGCCAGCAGTTTATGGAGGGGGGCAGGGGGCGACTATGGCTACACCTTC. It encodes CASSLWRGAGGDYGYTF.

J is TRBJ2-5 and V is TRBV2; 8 bases map to TRBD1. The CDR3 contains 12 residues. Germline V gives CDR1 SNHLY, CDR2 FYNNEI. V dropped 7 bases and J dropped 4; count of bases not matched to a gene: 2. CDR3 sequence (DNA): TGTGCCAGCAAACAGGGGGGAGAGACCCAGTACTTC. It is translated as CASKQGGETQYF.

The genes are TRBV27 and TRBJ1-2; no clear D gene. This CDR3 has 13 residues. CDR1 is MNHEY, CDR2 SMNVEV, per germline (reference sequence). The V gene lost 5 bases and the J gene lost 4 bases, with 11 bases spanning the gap. CDR3 amino acids: CASSQNEGYGYTF. CDR3 nucleotides: TGTGCCAGCAGTCAGAACGAGGGCTATGGCTACACCTTC.

The rearrangement uses TRBV5-1 and TRBJ1-1; a possible D gene is TRBD1 (5 bases). CDR3 length equals 14 residues. CDR1 and CDR2 (germline): SGHRS, YFSETQ. Trimming shortened V by 0 bases and J by 3 bases, and 9 bases separated the two germline ends. DNA for the CDR3: TGCGCCAGCAGCTTGGAGTTCAGGGACACTGAAGCTTTCTTT. Protein: CASSLEFRDTEAFF.

The CDR3 here is CASSLEGQGAREQYF. The CDR3 nucleotides are TGCGCCAGCAGCCTGGAGGGACAGGGGGCGCGCGAGCAGTACTTC. The chain joins TRBV5-1 to TRBJ2-7, with 12 bases matching TRBD1. The junction had 8 bases not matched to a gene; V was cut back by 4 bases and J by 6 bases. Germline CDR1 is SGHRS and CDR2 is YFSETQ. The CDR3 extends over 15 amino acids.

This rearrangement joins TRBV19 to TRBJ2-2, with D hard to call. CDR1 and CDR2 from the germline V gene are LNHDA and SQIVND (reference sequence). The CDR3 has 15 residues. V shed 3 bases and J shed 5 bases, with 13 bases lying between them. In DNA, the CDR3 is TGTGCCAGTAGTATCCAGCAGGTGGCTACCGGGGAGCTGTTTTTT. It encodes CASSIQQVATGELFF.

This clone was recorded a few times. The V gene is TRBV7-2, the J gene TRBJ2-5; weak D call: TRBD2 (5 bases). Per germline, CDR1 SGHTA and CDR2 FQGNSA. Between the trimmed V and J ends, which lost 5 bases and 5 bases, there was a span of 15 bases. The CDR3 runs to 14 residues. Here the CDR3 DNA reads TGTGCCAGCAGCCCCCCCGGGGTCCGGGAGACCCAGTACTTC. Translated, it gives CASSPPGVRETQYF.

V is TRBV28 and J is TRBJ1-2; a possible D gene is TRBD1 (6 bases). The V end lost 5 bases, the J end lost 0 bases, and 7 bases lay between the germline ends. Germline V gene lookup returns CDR1 MDHEN and CDR2 SYDVKM. The CDR3 runs 13 residues. The CDR3 loop reads CASSGTPNYGYTF. As DNA, the CDR3 is TGTGCCAGCAGTGGGACACCTAACTATGGCTACACCTTC.

This clone showed up just a few times. The CDR3 nucleotides are TGTGCCAGCAGCACCGGCAGGGGGGATCGTGGCTACACCTTC. Translating gives CASSTGRGDRGYTF. The chain employs TRBV27 and TRBJ1-2; 7 nucleotides line up with TRBD1. This CDR3 is 14 amino acids long. After removal of 6 bases from V and 7 bases from J, the junction contained 11 bases not matched to a gene. Germline CDR1 and CDR2: MNHEY and SMNVEV (reference sequence).

The chain has TRBV7-2 and TRBJ2-7; D possibly corresponds to TRBD2 (5 bases). Germline V gives CDR1 SGHTA, CDR2 FQGNSA. V dropped 5 bases and J dropped 0 bases, with 11 bases sitting between them. The length of the CDR3 is 14 residues. The CDR3 sequence is CASSPRTASYEQYF. The CDR3 DNA sequence: TGTGCCAGCAGCCCTCGGACTGCCTCCTACGAGCAGTACTTC.

The chain couples TRBV21-1 to TRBJ2-1; the table assigns TRBD2, which was not confirmed against the DNA. TRBV21-1 is deemed a pseudogene. CDR3 length: 16 residues. CDR3 sequence reads: CASSKVLSGAYNEQFF. In nucleotides, the CDR3 is TGTGCCAGCAGCAAAGTTCTCAGCGGGGCTTACAATGAGCAGTTCTTC.

The chain is built from TRBV2 and TRBJ1-1; D might be TRBD1 (5 bases). The CDR3 spans 16 residues. Germline lookup yields CDR1 SNHLY and CDR2 FYNNEI. With 6 bases removed from V and 0 bases from J, the gap between germline ends came to 17 bases. The CDR3 spells CASRWADSQMNTEAFF. CDR3 sequence (DNA): TGTGCCAGCAGATGGGCTGACAGCCAAATGAACACTGAAGCTTTCTTT.

V and J are TRBV2 and TRBJ2-7; D possibly corresponds to TRBD1 (5 bases). Germline V gene data show CDR1 as SNHLY and CDR2 as FYNNEI. Trimming removed 4 bases at V and 6 bases at J, with 10 bases between. The CDR3 runs 12 residues. The DNA for the CDR3 is TGTGCCAGCAGTGTGGGGCAGACCGAGCAGTACTTC. This gives the protein CASSVGQTEQYF.

The chain couples TRBV4-3 to TRBJ2-7, with no clear D. The V end was cut by 6 bases, the J end by 6 bases, with 6 bases between. Per germline, CDR1 LGHNA and CDR2 YSLEER. The CDR3 is 10 amino acids. The DNA of the CDR3 is TGCGCCAGCAGGGCTAGCGAGCAGTACTTC. It specifies CASRASEQYF.

Comment on this clone: Compared with germline, one end of the junction differs, possibly owing to a read error. The same CDR3 arises from other DNA sequences in this sample as well. This chain uses TRBV30 with TRBJ1-6; D gene uncertain. Germline values: CDR1 GTSNPN, CDR2 SVGIG (reference sequence). The CDR3 has 13 amino acids. This CDR3 reads CAWRPGYNSPLHF. Written as DNA, the CDR3 is TGCGCCTGGAGACCGGGGTATAATTCACCCCTCCACTTT.

This clone has a single count. The chain has TRBV7-6 and TRBJ1-2, with D perhaps matching TRBD1 (6 bases). CDR3 length: 18 amino acids. Germline CDR1 SGHVS, CDR2 FNYEAQ. Trimming took 0 bases from V and 4 from J, leaving 21 bases between them. The chain's CDR3 is CASSLASWYHGGPYGYTF. The CDR3 DNA is TGTGCCAGCAGCTTAGCGAGCTGGTATCACGGGGGGCCCTATGGCTACACCTTC.

The V and J genes are TRBV2 and TRBJ1-1; perhaps TRBD1 as D (6 bases). V shed 7 bases and J shed 3 bases, with 15 bases lying between them. Germline values: CDR1 SNHLY, CDR2 FYNNEI. The CDR3 spans 14 residues. This chain's CDR3 is CASKGVKRDTEAFF. CDR3 DNA sequence: TGTGCCAGCAAGGGGGTTAAACGGGACACTGAAGCTTTCTTT.

V usage is TRBV9 and J usage is TRBJ2-3; TRBD2 agrees at 12 bases. V lost 4 bases to trimming and J lost 3 bases; unmatched junction nucleotides: 9. Per germline, CDR1 SGDLS and CDR2 YYNGEE. The length of the CDR3 is 17 residues. CDR3 nucleotides: TGTGCCAGCAGCCGAACTCGGACTAGCGGGGTGACAGATACGCAGTATTTT. Its protein product is CASSRTRTSGVTDTQYF. The complete variable domain, with remaining parts taken from reference TRBV9 and TRBJ2-3, reads DSGVTQTPKHLITATGQRVTLRCSPRSGDLSVYWYQQSLDQGLQFLIQYYNGEERAKGNILERFSAQQFPDLHSELNLSSLELGDSALYFCASSRTRTSGVTDTQYFGPGTRLTVL.

The chain carries TRBV29-1 and TRBJ2-7; 8 nucleotides align to TRBD2. V lost 7 bases and J lost 5; bases outside the gene matches: 10. The CDR3 is 13 amino acids. Germline CDR1 is SQVTM and CDR2 is ANQGSEA. Here the CDR3 DNA reads TGCAGCGCGAGGCGGGGGGCACGGAACGAGCAGTACTTC. This sequence encodes CSARRGARNEQYF.

Only one count was recorded for this clone. The chain recombines TRBV9 with TRBJ1-2, with D possibly TRBD1 on 6 matching bases. The CDR3 has 16 residues. CDR1 is SGDLS and CDR2 is YYNGEE in the germline V gene. V lost 2 bases and J lost 8, with 22 bases in between. The CDR3 DNA reads TGTGCCAGCAGCGTCGACGCCTCGGGGGGGGCGGGGGGCTACACCTTC. Residues: CASSVDASGGAGGYTF.

Worth noting for this clone: A junction end diverges from the germline sequence, so it may reflect a read error. The gene calls are TRBV7-9 and TRBJ1-1, with TRBD1 matching over 9 bases. CDR1 is SEHNR and CDR2 is FQNEAQ in the germline V gene (reference sequence). The CDR3 sequence is 16 residues long. CDR3 sequence (DNA): TGTTCCAGCAGCTTAGGAGGGGGACAGGGCGTGACTGAAGCTTTCTTT. It yields the protein CSSSLGGGQGVTEAFF.

On this clone: The germline gene is not matched at one end of the junction; a read error may be the cause. The rearrangement links TRBV7-9 to TRBJ1-5, with TRBD1 matching over 8 bases. The CDR3 runs 18 residues. Per germline, CDR1 SEHNR and CDR2 FQNEAQ (reference sequence). The CDR3 is CSSSLAPRTGNGNQPQHF. CDR3 nucleotide sequence: TGTTCCAGCAGCTTAGCCCCACGGACAGGGAATGGGAATCAGCCCCAGCATTTT.

The table lists this clone with a few counts. The chain combines TRBV6-1 with TRBJ2-3; 10 bases line up with TRBD2. CDR3 length equals 16 residues. Germline-derived CDR1 and CDR2 are MNHNS and SASEGT. Trimming cost V 3 bases and J 3 bases; bases outside gene matches: 6. The CDR3 loop is CASSDHPGLATDTQYF. The CDR3 nucleotides are TGTGCCAGCAGTGACCACCCGGGACTAGCGACAGATACGCAGTATTTT.

The CDR3 bases are TGTGCCAGCAGCTGGACACCGAACACTGAAGCTTTCTTT. This translates into CASSWTPNTEAFF. The V and J genes are TRBV5-5 and TRBJ1-1, with D possibly TRBD1 on 5 matching bases. V shed 3 bases and J shed 1 base, with 7 bases lying between them. The V gene's germline CDR1 is SGHKS and CDR2 YYEKEE (reference sequence). This CDR3 has 13 residues.